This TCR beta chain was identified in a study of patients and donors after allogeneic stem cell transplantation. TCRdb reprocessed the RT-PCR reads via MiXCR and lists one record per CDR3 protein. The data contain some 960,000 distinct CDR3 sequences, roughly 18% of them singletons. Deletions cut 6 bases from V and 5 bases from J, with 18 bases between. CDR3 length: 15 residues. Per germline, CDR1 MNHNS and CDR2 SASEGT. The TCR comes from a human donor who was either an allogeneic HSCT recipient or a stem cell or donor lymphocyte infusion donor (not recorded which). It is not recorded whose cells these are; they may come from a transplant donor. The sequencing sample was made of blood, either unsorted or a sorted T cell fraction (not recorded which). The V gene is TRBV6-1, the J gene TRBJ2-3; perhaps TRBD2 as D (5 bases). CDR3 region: CASSPLRVGEDTQYF. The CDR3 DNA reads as TGTGCCAGCAGCCCTCTGAGGGTTGGGGAAGATACGCAGTATTTT.